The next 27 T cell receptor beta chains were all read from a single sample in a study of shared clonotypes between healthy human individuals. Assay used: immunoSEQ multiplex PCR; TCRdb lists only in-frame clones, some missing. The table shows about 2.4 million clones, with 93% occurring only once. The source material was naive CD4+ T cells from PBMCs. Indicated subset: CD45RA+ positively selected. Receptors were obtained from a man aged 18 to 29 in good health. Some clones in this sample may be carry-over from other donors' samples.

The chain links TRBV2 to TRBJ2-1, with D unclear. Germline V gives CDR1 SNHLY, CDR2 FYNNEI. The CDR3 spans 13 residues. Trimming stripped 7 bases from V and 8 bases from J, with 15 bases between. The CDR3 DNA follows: TGTGCCAGCAAGGTAGGAAATTGGGATGAGCAGTTCTTC. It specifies CASKVGNWDEQFF.

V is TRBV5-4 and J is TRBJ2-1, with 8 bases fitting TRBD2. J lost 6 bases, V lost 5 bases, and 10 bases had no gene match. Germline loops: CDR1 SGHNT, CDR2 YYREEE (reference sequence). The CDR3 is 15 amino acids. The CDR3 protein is CASSSGGRGFNEQFF. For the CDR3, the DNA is TGTGCCAGCAGTTCGGGAGGGAGGGGTTTCAATGAGCAGTTCTTC.

The CDR3 reads CASSQGRTANLRGYTF. DNA of the CDR3: TGCGCCAGCAGCCAAGGAAGGACTGCTAATCTTAGGGGCTACACCTTC. The rearrangement uses TRBV4-3 and TRBJ1-2; no clear D gene. The CDR3 is 16 residues long. The germline gives CDR1 LGHNA, CDR2 YSLEER. Trimming stripped 1 base from V and 8 bases from J, with 20 bases between.

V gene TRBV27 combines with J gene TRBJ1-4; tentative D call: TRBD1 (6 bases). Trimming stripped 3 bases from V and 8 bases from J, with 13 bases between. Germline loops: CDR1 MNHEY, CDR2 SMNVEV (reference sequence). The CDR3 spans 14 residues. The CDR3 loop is CASSLYVDREKLFF. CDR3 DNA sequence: TGTGCCAGCAGTTTGTACGTTGACAGGGAAAAACTGTTTTTT.

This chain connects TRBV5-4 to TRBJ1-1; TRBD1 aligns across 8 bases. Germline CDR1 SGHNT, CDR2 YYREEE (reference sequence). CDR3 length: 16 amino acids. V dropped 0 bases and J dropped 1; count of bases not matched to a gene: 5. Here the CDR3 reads CASSLDPQGANTEAFF. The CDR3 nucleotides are TGTGCCAGCAGCTTGGATCCTCAGGGGGCGAACACTGAAGCTTTCTTT.

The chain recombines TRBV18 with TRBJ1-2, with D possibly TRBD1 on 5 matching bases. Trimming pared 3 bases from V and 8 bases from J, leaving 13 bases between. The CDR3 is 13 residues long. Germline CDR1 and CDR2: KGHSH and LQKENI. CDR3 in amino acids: CASSPGGGRGYTF. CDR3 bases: TGTGCCAGCTCACCTGGGGGAGGACGGGGCTACACCTTC.

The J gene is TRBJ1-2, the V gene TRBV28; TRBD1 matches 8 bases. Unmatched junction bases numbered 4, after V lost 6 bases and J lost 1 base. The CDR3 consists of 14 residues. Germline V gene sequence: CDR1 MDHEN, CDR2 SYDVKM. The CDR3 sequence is CASRGTGSNYGYTF. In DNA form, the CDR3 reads TGTGCCAGCAGGGGGACAGGTAGTAACTATGGCTACACCTTC.

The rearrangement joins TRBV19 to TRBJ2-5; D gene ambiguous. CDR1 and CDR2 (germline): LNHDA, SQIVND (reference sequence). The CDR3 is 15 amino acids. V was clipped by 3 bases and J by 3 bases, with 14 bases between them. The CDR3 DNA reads TGTGCCAGTAGTATCCTCTTGTGGTCCGAAGAGACCCAGTACTTC. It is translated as CASSILLWSEETQYF.

CDR3 nucleotide sequence: TGCGCCAGCAGACAGGGACTAGCGGAGGAGGGGGAGCTGTTTTTT. Residues: CASRQGLAEEGELFF. V usage is TRBV5-1 and J usage is TRBJ2-2; TRBD2 aligns across 11 bases. This CDR3 spans 15 amino acids. Unmatched junction bases numbered 8, after V lost 5 bases and J lost 8 bases. The V gene's germline CDR1 is SGHRS and CDR2 YFSETQ.

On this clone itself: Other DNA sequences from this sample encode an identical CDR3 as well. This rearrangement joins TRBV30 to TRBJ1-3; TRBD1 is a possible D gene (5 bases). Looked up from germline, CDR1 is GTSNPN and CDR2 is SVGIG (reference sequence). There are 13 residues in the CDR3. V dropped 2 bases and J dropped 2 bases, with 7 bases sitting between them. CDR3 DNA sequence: TGTGCCTGGAGTAGGGACCCTGGAAACACCATATATTTT. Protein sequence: CAWSRDPGNTIYF.

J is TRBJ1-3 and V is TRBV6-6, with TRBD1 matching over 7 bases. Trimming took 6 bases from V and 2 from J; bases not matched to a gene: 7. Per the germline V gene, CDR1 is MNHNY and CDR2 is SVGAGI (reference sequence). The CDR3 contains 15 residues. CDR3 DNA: TGTGCCAGCAGCCTGGAAGGGGGCACTGGAAACACCATATATTTT. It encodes CASSLEGGTGNTIYF.

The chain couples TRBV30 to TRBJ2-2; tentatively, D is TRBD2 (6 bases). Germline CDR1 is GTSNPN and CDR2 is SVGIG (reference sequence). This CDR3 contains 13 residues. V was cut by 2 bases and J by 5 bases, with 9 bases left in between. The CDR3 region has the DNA TGTGCCTGGAGTAGCCGGGGGACCGGGGAGCTGTTTTTT. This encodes CAWSSRGTGELFF.

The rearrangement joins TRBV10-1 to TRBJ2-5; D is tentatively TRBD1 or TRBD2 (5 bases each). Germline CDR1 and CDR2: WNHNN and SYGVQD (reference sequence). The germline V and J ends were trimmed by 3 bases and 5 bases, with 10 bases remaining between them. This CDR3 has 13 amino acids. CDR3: CASSDRAGETQYF. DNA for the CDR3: TGCGCCAGCAGTGACAGGGCGGGCGAGACCCAGTACTTC.

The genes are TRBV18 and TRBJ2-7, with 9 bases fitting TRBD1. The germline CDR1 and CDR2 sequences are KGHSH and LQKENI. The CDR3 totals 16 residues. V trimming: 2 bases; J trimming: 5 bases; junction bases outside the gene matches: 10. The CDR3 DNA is TGTGCCAGCTCACCAGGGGCGGACAGGGGCTTCAACGAGCAGTACTTC. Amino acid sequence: CASSPGADRGFNEQYF.

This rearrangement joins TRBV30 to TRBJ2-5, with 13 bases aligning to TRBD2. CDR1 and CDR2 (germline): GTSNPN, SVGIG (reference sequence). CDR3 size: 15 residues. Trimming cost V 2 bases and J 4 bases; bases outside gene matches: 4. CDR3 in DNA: TGTGCCTGGAGTCCCGGGACTAGCGGGACAGAGACCCAGTACTTC. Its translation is CAWSPGTSGTETQYF.

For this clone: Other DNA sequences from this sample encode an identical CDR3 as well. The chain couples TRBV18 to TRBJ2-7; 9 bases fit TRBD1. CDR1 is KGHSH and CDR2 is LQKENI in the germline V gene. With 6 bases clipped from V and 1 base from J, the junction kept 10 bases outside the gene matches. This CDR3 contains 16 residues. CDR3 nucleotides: TGTGCCAGCTCGAGACTCCCGGGACAGGGATCCTACGAGCAGTACTTC. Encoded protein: CASSRLPGQGSYEQYF. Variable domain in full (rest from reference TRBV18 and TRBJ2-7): NAGVMQNPRHLVRRRGQEARLRCSPMKGHSHVYWYRQLPEEGLKFMVYLQKENIIDESGMPKERFSAEFPKEGPSILRIQQVVRGDSAAYFCASSRLPGQGSYEQYFGPGTRLTVT.

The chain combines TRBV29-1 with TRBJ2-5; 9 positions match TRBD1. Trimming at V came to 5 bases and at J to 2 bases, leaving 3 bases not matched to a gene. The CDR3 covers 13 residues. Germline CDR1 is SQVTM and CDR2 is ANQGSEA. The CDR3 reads CSVKGQGQETQYF. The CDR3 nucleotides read TGCAGCGTTAAAGGACAGGGGCAAGAGACCCAGTACTTC.

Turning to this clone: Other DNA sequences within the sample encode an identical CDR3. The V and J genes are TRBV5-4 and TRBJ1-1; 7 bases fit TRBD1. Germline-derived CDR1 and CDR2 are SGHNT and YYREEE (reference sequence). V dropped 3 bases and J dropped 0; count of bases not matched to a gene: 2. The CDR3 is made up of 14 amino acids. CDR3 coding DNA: TGTGCCAGCAGCTGGGGACAGATGAACACTGAAGCTTTCTTT. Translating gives CASSWGQMNTEAFF.

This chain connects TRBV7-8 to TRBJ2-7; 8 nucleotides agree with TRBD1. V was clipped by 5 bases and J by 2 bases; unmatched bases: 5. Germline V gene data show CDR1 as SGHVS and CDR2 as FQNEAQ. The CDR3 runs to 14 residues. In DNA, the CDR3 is TGTGCCAGCAGCATCTCGGGACAGGCCTACGAGCAGTACTTC. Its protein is CASSISGQAYEQYF. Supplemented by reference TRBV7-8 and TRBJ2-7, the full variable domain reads GAGVSQSPRYKVAKRGQDVALRCDPISGHVSLFWYQQALGQGPEFLTYFQNEAQLDKSGLPSDRFFAERPEGSVSTLKIQRTQQEDSAVYLCASSISGQAYEQYFGPGTRLTVT.

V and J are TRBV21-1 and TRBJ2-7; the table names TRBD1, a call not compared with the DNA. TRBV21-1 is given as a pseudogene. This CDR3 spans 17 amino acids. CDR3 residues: CASSKLDRDSGPYEQYF. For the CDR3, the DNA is TGTGCCAGCAGCAAGTTGGACCGGGACAGCGGTCCCTACGAGCAGTACTTC.

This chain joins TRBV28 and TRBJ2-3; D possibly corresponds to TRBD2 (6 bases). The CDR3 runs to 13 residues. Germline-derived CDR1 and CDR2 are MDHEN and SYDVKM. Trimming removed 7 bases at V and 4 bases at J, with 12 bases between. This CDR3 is CASMGLVADTQYF. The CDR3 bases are TGTGCCAGCATGGGACTTGTTGCAGATACGCAGTATTTT.

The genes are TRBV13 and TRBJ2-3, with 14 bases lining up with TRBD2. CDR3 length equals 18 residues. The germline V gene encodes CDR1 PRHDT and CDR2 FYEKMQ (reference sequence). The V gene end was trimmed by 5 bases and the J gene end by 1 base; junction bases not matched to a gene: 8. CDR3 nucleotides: TGTGCCAGCAGCCCCCCGGGACTAGCGGGAGCAGGCACAGATACGCAGTATTTT. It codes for CASSPPGLAGAGTDTQYF.

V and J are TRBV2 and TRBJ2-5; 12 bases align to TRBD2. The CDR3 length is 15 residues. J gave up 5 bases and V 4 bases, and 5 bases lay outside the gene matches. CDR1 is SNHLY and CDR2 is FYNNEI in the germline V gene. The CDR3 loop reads CASSGLAGAWETQYF. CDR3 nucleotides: TGTGCCAGCAGTGGACTAGCGGGAGCCTGGGAGACCCAGTACTTC.

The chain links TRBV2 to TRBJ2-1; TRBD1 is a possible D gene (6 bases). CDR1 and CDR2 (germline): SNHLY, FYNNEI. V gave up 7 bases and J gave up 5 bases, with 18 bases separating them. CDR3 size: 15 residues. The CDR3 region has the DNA TGTGCCAGCATTCCCGCTCTGAGGACAGACAATGAGCAGTTCTTC. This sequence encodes CASIPALRTDNEQFF.

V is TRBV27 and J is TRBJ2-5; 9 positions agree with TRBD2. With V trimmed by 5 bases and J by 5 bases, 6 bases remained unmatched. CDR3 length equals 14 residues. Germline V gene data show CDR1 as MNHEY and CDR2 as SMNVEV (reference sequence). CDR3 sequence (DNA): TGTGCCAGCAGTCTAGCGGGGACCAGCGAGACCCAGTACTTC. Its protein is CASSLAGTSETQYF.

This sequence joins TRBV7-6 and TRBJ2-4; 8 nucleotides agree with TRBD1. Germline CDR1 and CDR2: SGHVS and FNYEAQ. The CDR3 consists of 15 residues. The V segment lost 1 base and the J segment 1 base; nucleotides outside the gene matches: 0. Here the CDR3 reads CASSLGTGAKNIQYF. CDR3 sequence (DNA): TGTGCCAGCAGCTTAGGGACAGGGGCCAAAAACATTCAGTACTTC.

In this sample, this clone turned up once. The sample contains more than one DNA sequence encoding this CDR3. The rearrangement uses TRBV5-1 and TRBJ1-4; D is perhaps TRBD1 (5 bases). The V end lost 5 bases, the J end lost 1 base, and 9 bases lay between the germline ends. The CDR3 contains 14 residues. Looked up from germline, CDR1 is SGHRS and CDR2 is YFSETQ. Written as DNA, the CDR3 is TGCGCCAGCAGTTCGGGGGGAACTAATGAAAAACTGTTTTTT. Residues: CASSSGGTNEKLFF.